This is a list of T cell receptor beta chains from one sample in a study of PD-1 blockade in mismatch repair-deficient tumors. Assay: immunoSEQ multiplex PCR; the TCRdb copy retains only in-frame clones and omits some. The data contain around 23,000 clones, 83% of them singletons. The sample here was peripheral blood, taken 12 weeks after starting pembrolizumab. The source of these receptors is an adult with mismatch repair-deficient cancer. CDR3s include the opening cysteine and the closing phenylalanine or tryptophan. A D gene is named only where the DNA matches it firmly. The size of a clone is reported for some rows only, either as once, few or many, or as a class for expanded clones.

D gene,V gene,J gene,clone size,CDR3 protein,CDR3 DNA
TRBD2,TRBV6-4,TRBJ2-3,-,CASSEGAGDTDTQYF,TGTGCCAGCAGTGAGGGAGCGGGAGACACAGATACGCAGTATTTT
-,TRBV4-1,TRBJ2-5,-,CASSQPGLRRETQYF,TGCGCCAGCAGCCAGCCGGGCCTTAGGAGGGAGACCCAGTACTTC
TRBD1,TRBV6-6,TRBJ1-5,-,CASSQTGGQPQHF,TGTGCCAGCAGCCAAACAGGGGGTCAGCCCCAGCATTTT
TRBD2,TRBV7-8,TRBJ2-7,-,CASQFGSSGFYEQYF,TGTGCCAGCCAATTCGGTTCTAGCGGGTTTTACGAGCAGTACTTC
-,TRBV11-3,TRBJ2-1,-,CASSPRSQSSYNEQFF,TGTGCCAGCAGCCCCCGTTCTCAGAGCTCCTACAATGAGCAGTTCTTC
-,TRBV27,TRBJ2-7,-,CASSQEQGPEQYF,TGTGCCAGCAGCCAAGAGCAGGGTCCCGAGCAGTACTTC
-,TRBV6-4,TRBJ2-1,-,CASIWDQGNEQFF,TGTGCCAGCATCTGGGACCAGGGCAATGAGCAGTTCTTC
-,TRBV4-1,TRBJ2-5,-,CASSQALAVQETQYF,TGCGCCAGCAGCCAGGCTTTAGCGGTCCAAGAGACCCAGTACTTC
TRBD1,TRBV29-1,TRBJ1-1,-,CSSGQGDAEAFF,TGCAGCTCGGGACAGGGTGACGCTGAAGCTTTCTTT
-,TRBV7-9,TRBJ2-1,-,CASSPRDSPYNEQFF,TGTGCCAGCAGCCCAAGGGACTCCCCTTACAATGAGCAGTTCTTC
-,TRBV27,TRBJ2-1,-,CASSLTAWALNEQFF,TGTGCCAGCAGTTTGACTGCTTGGGCCCTCAATGAGCAGTTCTTC
TRBD2,TRBV5-1,TRBJ2-3,-,CASSLGEREPDTQYF,TGCGCCAGCAGCTTGGGAGAGCGGGAGCCAGATACGCAGTATTTT
-,TRBV6-1,TRBJ1-2,once,CASSEAQGQIYGYTF,TGTGCCAGCAGTGAAGCGCAGGGACAAATCTATGGCTACACCTTC
-,TRBV11-3,TRBJ2-2,once,CASSFGELAGELFF,TGTGCCAGCAGCTTTGGCGAGTTGGCCGGGGAGCTGTTTTTT
-,TRBV27,TRBJ2-7,few,CASSPALATYEQYF,TGTGCCAGCAGTCCTGCCCTAGCCACCTACGAGCAGTACTTC
-,TRBV5-6,TRBJ2-5,-,CASSLPQGKTQYF,TGTGCCAGCAGCTTACCACAGGGAAAGACCCAGTACTTC
TRBD2,TRBV5-1,TRBJ2-7,-,CASRAGTSGTYEQYF,TGCGCCAGCAGAGCAGGGACTAGCGGGACCTACGAGCAGTACTTC
TRBD1,TRBV7-9,TRBJ1-2,-,CARRFQDRYAYGYTF,TGTGCCAGACGCTTCCAGGACAGGTATGCTTATGGCTACACCTTC
TRBD1,TRBV5-1,TRBJ2-3,-,CASSFRDSATDTQYF,TGCGCCAGCAGCTTCCGGGACAGCGCCACAGATACGCAGTATTTT
-,TRBV6-1,TRBJ2-7,-,CASSPTVAGEQYF,TGTGCCAGCAGTCCTACGGTTGCTGGTGAGCAGTACTTC